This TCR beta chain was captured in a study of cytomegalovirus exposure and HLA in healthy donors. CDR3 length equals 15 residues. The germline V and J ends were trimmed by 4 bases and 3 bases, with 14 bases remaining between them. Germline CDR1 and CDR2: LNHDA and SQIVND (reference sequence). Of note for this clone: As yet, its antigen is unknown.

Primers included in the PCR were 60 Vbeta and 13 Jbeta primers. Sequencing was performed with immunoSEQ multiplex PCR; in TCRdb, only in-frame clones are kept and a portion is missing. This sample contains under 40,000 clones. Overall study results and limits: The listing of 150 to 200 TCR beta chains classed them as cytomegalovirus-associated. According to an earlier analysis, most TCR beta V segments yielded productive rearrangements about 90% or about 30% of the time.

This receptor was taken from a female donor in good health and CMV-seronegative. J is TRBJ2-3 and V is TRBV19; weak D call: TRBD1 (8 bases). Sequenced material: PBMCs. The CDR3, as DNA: TGTGCCAGTAGTAAAGACAGGGGAGGGACAGATACGCAGTATTTT. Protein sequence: CASSKDRGGTDTQYF.